This TCR beta chain derives from a study of T cell changes during pregnancy in multiple sclerosis. Looked up from germline, CDR1 is SEHNR and CDR2 is FQNEAQ (reference sequence). Trimming took off 1 base at V and 0 bases at J, with 13 bases between the two ends. The CDR3 length is 18 residues. This clone was detected once. Clones were read by immunoSEQ multiplex PCR, and TCRdb kept only the in-frame ones, dropping some. The table shows about 100,000 clones, with almost 95% occurring only once. V is TRBV7-9 and J is TRBJ2-6, with D uncertain. This clonotype was sampled from a female donor with multiple sclerosis, enrolled in a pregnancy study. The specimen was peripheral blood, collected before pregnancy. The CDR3: CASSLGQATISGANVLTF. As DNA, the CDR3 is TGTGCCAGCAGCTTAGGGCAGGCTACAATCTCTGGGGCCAACGTCCTGACTTTC. Together with reference TRBV7-9 and TRBJ2-6, the CDR3 gives the full variable domain: DTGVSQNPRHKITKRGQNVTFRCDPISEHNRLYWYRQTLGQGPEFLTYFQNEAQLEKSRLLSDRFSAERPKGSFSTLEIQRTEQGDSAMYLCASSLGQATISGANVLTFGAGSRLTVL.